Following are 3 T cell receptor beta chains from one sample sequenced in a study of CD8+ T cells in alopecia areata. Reverse transcribed after extraction, RNA yielded cDNA as the sequencing template. Assay used: immunoSEQ multiplex PCR; TCRdb lists only in-frame clones, some missing. Altogether 110,000 to 150,000 clones are present, 45% to 60% being singletons, with the ten largest covering about 1%. This sample comprised CD4+ T cells sorted from blood, obtained at week 0. All receptors come from a human donor with alopecia areata.

The J gene is TRBJ2-7, the V gene TRBV5-1, with 11 nucleotides matching TRBD2. This CDR3 has 14 residues. Germline CDR1 reads SGHRS; CDR2 reads YFSETQ. The trim removed 2 bases at V and 5 bases at J, leaving 3 bases unmatched. This CDR3 reads CASSFLAGGNEQYF. The CDR3 nucleotides read TGCGCCAGCAGCTTTTTAGCGGGAGGGAACGAGCAGTACTTC.

In this sample, this clone turned up a few times. The chain employs TRBV29-1 and TRBJ2-3; maybe TRBD2 (6 bases). Germline CDR1 reads SQVTM; CDR2 reads ANQGSEA. CDR3 length: 12 amino acids. V was cut by 6 bases and J by 4 bases, with 11 bases left in between. CDR3 amino acids: CSVERAADTQYF. The CDR3 DNA reads TGCAGCGTCGAGCGGGCAGCAGATACGCAGTATTTT.

This clone was seen more than once but under ten times. The V gene is TRBV29-1, the J gene TRBJ2-7; either TRBD1 or TRBD2 may fit D (5 bases each). Germline CDR1 is SQVTM and CDR2 is ANQGSEA. The CDR3 runs to 11 residues. Trimming cost V 7 bases and J 2 bases, with 9 bases left between them. This chain's CDR3 is CSGGDPYEQYF. CDR3 in DNA: TGCAGCGGTGGGGACCCCTACGAGCAGTACTTC.